The rows below give T cell receptor beta chains drawn from one sample of a study of T cell responses to AZD1222 COVID-19 vaccine. TCRdb's table, derived via immunoSEQ multiplex PCR, lists solely in-frame clones and lacks some. The sample holds 65,000 to 90,000 clones, about 85% seen once. The sequencing here drew on peripheral blood, taken 28 days after the second AZD1222 dose. These receptors were taken from an adult who received the AZD1222 COVID-19 vaccine. The CDR3 runs from the conserved cysteine through the conserved F or W.

J: TRBJ2-7
V: TRBV9
CDR3: CASSVGTSGRSSEQYF

J: TRBJ1-1
V: TRBV19
CDR3: CASISTPNTEAFF

J: TRBJ2-5
V: TRBV18
CDR3: CASSPGNDRETQYF

J: TRBJ1-2
V: TRBV6-5
CDR3: CASSYFGTATYGYTF

J: TRBJ2-1
V: TRBV7-9
CDR3: CASRGQGDNEQFF

J: TRBJ2-7
V: TRBV30
CDR3: CAWTGGQVGEQYF

J: TRBJ2-5
V: TRBV18
CDR3: CASSPPQGSAGETQYF

J: TRBJ1-5
V: TRBV29-1
CDR3: CSVRSGSNQPQHF

J: TRBJ2-5
V: TRBV15
CDR3: CATSRDLGGETQYF

J: TRBJ1-5
V: TRBV5-5
CDR3: CASSLGPSVGPQHF

J: TRBJ1-4
V: TRBV5-6
CDR3: CASSLLSSGEKLFF

J: TRBJ1-3
V: TRBV7-2
CDR3: CASSPPTSGNTIYF

J: TRBJ2-7
V: TRBV3-1/TRBV3-2
CDR3: CASSQSFSGTSPYEQYF

J: TRBJ1-1
V: TRBV5-1
CDR3: CASSLDDYTEAFF

J: TRBJ2-1
V: TRBV9
CDR3: CASSVVGGMTYNEQFF

J: TRBJ1-6
V: TRBV30
CDR3: CAWSAQTGDSPLHF

J: TRBJ1-5
V: TRBV19
CDR3: CASSPPYRANQPQHF

J: TRBJ2-1
V: TRBV27
CDR3: CASETSGEQFF

J: TRBJ1-5
V: TRBV2
CDR3: CASRPEVDSNQPQHF

J: TRBJ1-1
V: TRBV4-1
CDR3: CASSPGWGGGPEAFF

J: TRBJ2-5
V: TRBV7-2
CDR3: CASSPGGNGETQYF

J: TRBJ1-5
V: TRBV29-1
CDR3: CSVEERSGQPQHF

J: TRBJ2-7
V: TRBV18
CDR3: CASSPRGTGSYEQYF

J: TRBJ1-3
V: TRBV2
CDR3: CASMLDNSGNTIYF

J: TRBJ1-2
V: TRBV3-1/TRBV3-2
CDR3: CASSPEYRGTPNYGYTF

J: TRBJ1-4
V: TRBV9
CDR3: CASSFGAGIKEKLFF

J: TRBJ1-4
V: TRBV2
CDR3: CASSEDRKGNEKLFF

J: TRBJ1-1
V: TRBV7-2
CDR3: CASSSQQGANTEAFF

J: TRBJ2-3
V: TRBV12-3/TRBV12-4
CDR3: CASSLGDTQYF

J: TRBJ1-1
V: TRBV19
CDR3: CASSDRGRGTEAFF

J: TRBJ1-1
V: TRBV7-8
CDR3: CASSLGGGGRGAFF

J: TRBJ1-1
V: TRBV12-3/TRBV12-4
CDR3: CASSRNQNTEAFF

J: TRBJ1-1
V: TRBV6-5
CDR3: CASSPVAGTEAFF

J: TRBJ1-2
V: TRBV7-9
CDR3: CASSLDRGPGGYTF

J: TRBJ2-2
V: TRBV3-1/TRBV3-2
CDR3: CASSPTGFTGELFF

J: TRBJ1-2
V: TRBV7-9
CDR3: CASSPAGTAYGYTF